This T cell receptor beta chain appears in the sequencing data of a study of Ad26.COV2.S vaccination and SARS-CoV-2 variants. The overall study: Participants got Ad26.COV2.S intramuscularly, once or twice 56 days apart. Study-wide points: Comparable non-spike TCR breadth was observed in vaccine and placebo recipients. Those who received the vaccine showed greater spike-specific TCR breadth than those given placebo.

The treatment is: 19 received Ad26.COV2.S at low or high dose, single or two shots; a few received placebo; per-sample allocation not given. Sampling happened 63 days after the first vaccine or placebo injection. About this clone itself: The antigen is unknown.

V lost 0 bases to trimming and J lost 3 bases, with 5 bases between them. Germline-derived CDR1 and CDR2 are LGHNA and YNFKEQ. CDR3 size: 13 residues. Here immunoSEQ multiplex PCR was the method, and the copy in TCRdb shows in-frame clones only, minus some. The sample lists 440,000 or so clones, 90% occurring once. V gene TRBV4-2 combines with J gene TRBJ2-5, with D perhaps TRBD1 or TRBD2 (5 bases each). The sample consisted of peripheral blood, taken in a trial of Ad26.COV2.S vaccine versus placebo. This receptor was taken from a person between 18 and 65 years old who received the Ad26.COV2.S COVID-19 vaccine or a placebo. CDR3 DNA: TGTGCCAGCAGCCAAGAGGGGGAAGAGACCCAGTACTTC. Its translation: CASSQEGEETQYF.